This TCR beta chain is drawn from a study of T cells in Graves' hyperthyroidism and ophthalmopathy. Overall study context: Prior to any treatment, at the point of initial diagnosis, peripheral blood was collected.

This clonotype was detected a few times. Its cognate antigen is unknown. There were TCR beta CDR3 regions amplified from RNA transcripts. A first-round RT-PCR of the TCR CDR3 used the HTBI primer set. Each CDR3 protein is one row after TCRdb ran MiXCR on the multiplex PCR reads. The sample has fewer than 900,000 distinct CDR3 sequences; less than 20% are singletons. Trimming removed 6 bases at V and 0 bases at J, with 15 bases between. Germline assignment: CDR1 MNHNS and CDR2 SASEGT. The CDR3 consists of 15 residues. Diagnosis of hyperthyroidism was new in patients aged 18 to 65, and its duration was under 2 months. Fresh 10 ml peripheral blood yielded PBMCs. Study observations and caveats: Blood shared most expanded thyroid clonotypes above 0.001.

This receptor was obtained from a man aged 18 to 35 with Graves' hyperthyroidism. The V and J genes are TRBV6-1 and TRBJ2-7; D could derive from TRBD1 or TRBD2 (6 bases each). The sample comprised blood. The CDR3 spells CASSDAGHLSYEQYF. The CDR3 DNA is TGTGCCAGCAGCGACGCGGGACACCTCTCCTACGAGCAGTACTTC.